Listed below are T cell receptor beta chains from one sample, sequenced in a study of blood T cell repertoires in COVID-19. Only in-frame clones appear in the TCRdb table, and some are missing; sequencing was by immunoSEQ multiplex PCR. This table holds 150,000 to 200,000 clones, 80% to 90% found once. Sequencing was performed on peripheral blood. The receptors stem from a man younger than 35 who had recovered from COVID-19. The CDR3 runs from the conserved cysteine through the conserved F or W. Fields, in order: D gene, V gene, J gene, clone size, CDR3 protein, CDR3 DNA. A D gene is named only where the DNA matches it firmly. Rows may omit the clone size; those that give it use once, few, many or a size class.

>NA|TRBV21-1|TRBJ2-1|NA
CASIPKGGSSYNEQFF
TGTGCCAGCATCCCAAAAGGGGGAAGCTCCTACAATGAGCAGTTCTTC
>NA|TRBV9|TRBJ1-5|NA
CASSARGLSNQPQHF
TGTGCCAGCAGCGCCAGAGGGTTGAGCAATCAGCCCCAGCATTTT
>TRBD1|TRBV19|TRBJ2-1|NA
CASSRDRGPYNEQFF
TGTGCCAGTAGTAGGGACAGGGGCCCCTACAATGAGCAGTTCTTC
>TRBD1|TRBV4-2|TRBJ2-5|NA
CASSHPDRGDQETQYF
TGTGCCAGCAGCCACCCCGACAGGGGGGACCAAGAGACCCAGTACTTC
>TRBD2|TRBV28|TRBJ2-3|NA
CASSSSTTEREEGRVADTQYF
TGTGCCAGCAGTTCTTCTACCACCGAGCGGGAGGAGGGGAGGGTAGCAGATACGCAGTATTTT
>NA|TRBV3-1/TRBV3-2|TRBJ2-7|NA
CASSFKGVEQYF
TGTGCCAGCAGCTTCAAGGGGGTCGAGCAGTACTTC
>NA|TRBV6-1|TRBJ1-5|NA
CASSEKWEGQPQHF
TGTGCCAGCAGTGAAAAGTGGGAGGGGCAGCCCCAGCATTTT
>NA|TRBV27|TRBJ2-5|NA
CASTRQGLMGETQYF
TGTGCCAGCACCCGTCAGGGATTAATGGGAGAGACCCAGTACTTC
>NA|TRBV5-1|TRBJ2-1|NA
CASSFSPYNEQFF
TGCGCCAGCAGCTTCTCCCCCTACAATGAGCAGTTCTTC
>NA|TRBV2|TRBJ2-1|NA
CASGQVNEQFF
TGTGCCAGCGGCCAGGTCAATGAGCAGTTCTTC
>NA|TRBV10-3|TRBJ1-1|NA
CAISAPQGDEAFF
TGTGCCATCAGTGCACCACAGGGCGACGAAGCTTTCTTT
>NA|TRBV5-6|TRBJ1-2|NA
CASSLGTEIYGYTF
TGTGCCAGCAGCTTGGGAACTGAAATCTATGGCTACACCTTC
>NA|TRBV5-1|TRBJ1-4|NA
CASSLNTGSNEKLFF
TGCGCCAGCAGCTTGAACACAGGGAGTAATGAAAAACTGTTTTTT
>NA|TRBV7-6|TRBJ2-7|NA
CASSLAGDSFYEQYF
TGTGCCAGCAGCTTAGCGGGGGACTCCTTCTACGAGCAGTACTTC
>TRBD1|TRBV18|TRBJ1-4|NA
CASSPDRGTNEKLFF
TGTGCCAGCTCACCCGACAGGGGAACAAATGAAAAACTGTTTTTT
>TRBD1|TRBV9|TRBJ1-1|NA
CASSGRQGINTEAFF
TGTGCCAGCAGCGGACGACAGGGGATTAACACTGAAGCTTTCTTT
>TRBD1|TRBV11-2|TRBJ2-5|NA
CASSITGGRLFQETQYF
TGTGCCAGCAGTATTACAGGGGGGCGCTTATTCCAAGAGACCCAGTACTTC
>TRBD2|TRBV19|TRBJ2-7|NA
CASIYSGRAREQYF
TGTGCCAGTATCTATAGCGGGAGGGCCCGGGAGCAGTACTTC
>TRBD2|TRBV20-1|TRBJ2-1|NA
CSASGGREAYYNEQFF
TGCAGTGCTAGTGGGGGTCGGGAGGCCTACTACAATGAGCAGTTCTTC
>NA|TRBV27|TRBJ2-1|NA
CASTPASSYNEQFF
TGTGCCAGCACCCCCGCTAGCTCCTACAATGAGCAGTTCTTC
>NA|TRBV24-1|TRBJ2-6|NA
CATSPSGSGANVLTF
TGTGCCACCAGTCCATCGGGCTCTGGGGCCAACGTCCTGACTTTC
>TRBD2|TRBV4-3|TRBJ2-7|many
CASSQGAGDSSYEQYF
TGCGCCAGCAGCCAAGGCGCGGGGGATAGTAGCTACGAGCAGTACTTC
>NA|TRBV4-1|TRBJ1-2|NA
CASSQEENSANYGYTF
TGCGCCAGCAGCCAAGAAGAGAATTCAGCGAACTATGGCTACACCTTC
>NA|TRBV29-1|TRBJ2-7|NA
CSVDGAYEQYF
TGCAGCGTTGACGGGGCCTACGAGCAGTACTTC
>NA|TRBV27|TRBJ2-3|NA
CASSRPGGAAQYF
TGTGCCAGCTCTCGGCCCGGAGGTGCTGCGCAGTATTTT
>TRBD2|TRBV7-8|TRBJ2-7|once
CASSLVGLAGSPLYEQYF
TGTGCCAGCAGCTTAGTGGGACTAGCGGGGTCCCCTCTCTACGAGCAGTACTTC
>NA|TRBV2|TRBJ2-1|NA
CASSLRDEQFF
TGTGCCAGCAGCCTTCGTGATGAGCAGTTCTTC
>NA|TRBV30|TRBJ1-1|NA
CAWSVWIGGNTEAFF
TGTGCCTGGAGTGTTTGGATCGGAGGGAACACTGAAGCTTTCTTT
>NA|TRBV6-5|TRBJ2-1|NA
CASSRDIGGNEQFF
TGTGCCAGCAGCAGGGACATAGGGGGCAATGAGCAGTTCTTC
>NA|TRBV6-5|TRBJ1-1|NA
CASSYIISTEAFF
TGTGCCAGCAGTTACATTATCTCCACTGAAGCTTTCTTT
>NA|TRBV29-1|TRBJ1-2|once
CSVGSSTGLGYTF
TGCAGCGTGGGATCTTCTACAGGGTTGGGCTACACCTTC